This T cell receptor beta chain is drawn from a study of cytomegalovirus exposure and HLA in healthy donors. Overall study: Among about 179 million T cells, an earlier analysis found 90 million to 130 million unique TCR beta sequences. Findings and limits, study-wide: Trimming of TCR beta V- and J-genes showed a link, identified in a later analysis, to a missense DCLRE1C variant. Later on, an analysis found that several of the most significant clusters appeared to be linked to common viral pathogens, which included parvovirus B19.

With regard to this clone: The target antigen is unknown.

Use of 60 Vbeta and 13 Jbeta primers characterized the PCR. TCRdb keeps only in-frame clones here, not all; method: immunoSEQ multiplex PCR. The sample carries some 130,000 clones, 78% recorded once. Though probably carrying unrecorded immune exposures, donors were nominally healthy at sampling. Trimming took 5 bases from V and 8 from J, leaving 9 bases between them. CDR1 and CDR2 from the germline V gene are MNHNS and SASEGT. There are 11 residues in the CDR3. Sequencing used PBMCs. This TCR was sampled from a woman in her late teens or twenties in good health and CMV-seronegative. This rearrangement joins TRBV6-1 to TRBJ1-2; D is ambiguous. For the CDR3, the DNA is TGTGCCAGCAGTAACGATCGGGGCTACACCTTC. This translates into CASSNDRGYTF.